The 4 T cell receptor beta chains below all came from one sample that was sequenced in a study of tumor-infiltrating lymphocytes in localized non-small cell lung cancer. The protocol was immunoSEQ multiplex PCR, while the TCRdb copy is restricted to in-frame clones and leaves out a portion. Of about 12,000 clones listed, less than 90% are singletons. Sequenced sample: lung tumor tissue. These receptors were taken from a human donor with non-small cell lung cancer.

The V gene is TRBV10-3, the J gene TRBJ2-2; D is perhaps TRBD1 (6 bases). From germline, CDR1 is ENHRY and CDR2 SYGVKD. Trimming removed 7 bases from V and 0 bases from J, with 15 bases in between. The length of the CDR3 is 16 residues. CDR3 sequence (DNA): TGTGCCATCAAGAGGACAGAGCACGCGAACACCGGGGAGCTGTTTTTT. It encodes CAIKRTEHANTGELFF.

The chain joins TRBV25-1 to TRBJ2-1; 7 bases fit TRBD2. J gave up 9 bases and V 8 bases, and 13 bases lay outside the gene matches. The CDR3 loop spans 14 amino acids. Germline CDR1 MGHDK, CDR2 SYGVNS. CDR3 residues: CASWPGLTNTEQFF. The CDR3 DNA is TGTGCCAGCTGGCCGGGACTAACAAATACTGAGCAGTTCTTC.

The gene calls are TRBV6-1 and TRBJ1-1, with D perhaps matching TRBD1 (5 bases). CDR3 length equals 15 residues. Germline V CDR1 and CDR2: MNHNS, SASEGT. The V and J ends lost 2 bases and 3 bases respectively, with 13 bases between them. CDR3 in DNA: TGTGCCAGCAGTGAAATGAAGGGGCTACACACTGAAGCTTTCTTT. Amino acid sequence: CASSEMKGLHTEAFF.

The chain links TRBV7-9 to TRBJ1-1; D unclear. V lost 1 base and J 0 bases, leaving 9 bases between the germline ends. Germline assignment: CDR1 SEHNR and CDR2 FQNEAQ (reference sequence). The CDR3 has 15 residues. CDR3: CASSLGYTMNTEAFF. In DNA, the CDR3 is TGTGCCAGCAGCTTAGGTTACACTATGAACACTGAAGCTTTCTTT. Filled out from reference TRBV7-9 and TRBJ1-1, the complete variable domain reads DTGVSQNPRHKITKRGQNVTFRCDPISEHNRLYWYRQTLGQGPEFLTYFQNEAQLEKSRLLSDRFSAERPKGSFSTLEIQRTEQGDSAMYLCASSLGYTMNTEAFFGQGTRLTVV.